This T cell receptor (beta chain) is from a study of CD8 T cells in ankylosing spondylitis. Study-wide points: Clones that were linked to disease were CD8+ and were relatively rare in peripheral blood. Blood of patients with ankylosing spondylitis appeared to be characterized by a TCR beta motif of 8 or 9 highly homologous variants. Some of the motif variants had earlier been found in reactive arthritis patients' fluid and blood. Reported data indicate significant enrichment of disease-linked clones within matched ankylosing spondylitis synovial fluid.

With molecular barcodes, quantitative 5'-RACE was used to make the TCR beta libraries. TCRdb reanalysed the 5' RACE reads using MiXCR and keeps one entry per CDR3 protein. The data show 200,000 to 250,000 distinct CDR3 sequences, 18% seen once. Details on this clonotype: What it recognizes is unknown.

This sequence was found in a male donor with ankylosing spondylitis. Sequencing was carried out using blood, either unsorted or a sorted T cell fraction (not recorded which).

This chain's CDR3 is CSARDRDFGNEQFF. The CDR3 nucleotides are TGCAGTGCTAGGGACCGGGACTTCGGGAATGAGCAGTTCTTC. The rearrangement uses TRBV20-1 and TRBJ2-1; D might be TRBD2 (6 bases). V shed 3 bases and J shed 7 bases, with 16 bases lying between them. The germline V gene has CDR1 DFQATT and CDR2 SNEGSKA (reference sequence). The CDR3 is 14 amino acids.